This T cell receptor (beta chain) was sequenced during a study of T cells in Graves' hyperthyroidism and ophthalmopathy. Study overall: Peripheral blood samples were taken at initial diagnosis, prior to any treatment.

Amplification targeted TCR beta CDR3 regions from RNA transcripts. During a first-round RT-PCR of the TCR CDR3, the HTBI primer set was used. TCRdb analysed the multiplex PCR reads with MiXCR anew, one entry per CDR3 protein. This table has fewer than 500,000 distinct CDR3 sequences, approximately 15% appearing once. Germline assignment: CDR1 MNHNS and CDR2 SASEGT. The J segment lost 5 bases and the V segment lost 2 bases, leaving 18 bases of the junction unmatched. The CDR3 covers 19 residues. This clonotype was found many times. V and J are TRBV6-1 and TRBJ1-5, with 7 bases fitting TRBD1. This receptor was obtained from a woman in her 30s with Graves' ophthalmopathy. What was sequenced was blood. The CDR3 coding sequence is TGTGCCAGCAGTGAAAGAGGGGGGAAAGGGGGCAGGGTAGATCAGCCCCAGCATTTT. Amino acid sequence: CASSERGGKGGRVDQPQHF.